What follows describes a single T cell receptor beta chain. What it binds is unknown. Different DNA sequences within this sample yield the same CDR3. The sample originates from a study of shared clonotypes between healthy human individuals. Terminally differentiated effector memory CD45RA+ cells were excluded from the naive CD8 cells, which were CD45RO-negative and positively selected for CCR7. Nashville, Tennessee was home to all donors, who were Caucasian adults. V lost 5 bases and J lost 4; bases outside the gene matches: 5. The CDR3 sequence is 14 residues long. Germline CDR1 is LNHDA and CDR2 is SQIVND (reference sequence). It was at deep level that the assay was run. Every immunoSEQ plate was one replicate of a subset's evenly spread DNA. Libraries were prepared by immunoSEQ multiplex PCR; TCRdb keeps only in-frame clonotypes and omits some of them. Altogether just over 2,000,000 clones are present, about 95% being singletons, with the ten largest covering 1.1%.

Whole-study results and caveats: Relative to memory subsets, naive subsets generally showed larger estimated richness.

The sequence was collected from a man younger than 35 in good health. Sequenced sample: naive CD8+ T cells sorted from blood. The V call is TRBV19, the J call TRBJ2-7; TRBD2 agrees at 10 bases. The CDR3 region has the DNA TGTGCCAGTAGTCCCAGCGGGGGGGCGTACGAGCAGTACTTC. Amino acids: CASSPSGGAYEQYF. Full variable domain (remainder filled in from reference TRBV19 and TRBJ2-7): DGGITQSPKYLFRKEGQNVTLSCEQNLNHDAMYWYRQDPGQGLRLIYYSQIVNDFQKGDIAEGYSVSREKKESFPLTVTSAQKNPTAFYLCASSPSGGAYEQYFGPGTRLTVT.